These 10 T cell receptor beta chains were sequenced from one sample in a study of blood T cell repertoires in COVID-19. Method: immunoSEQ multiplex PCR; TCRdb's copy keeps in-frame clones and lacks some. Among around 200,000 clones listed, around 81% were seen once. The sequencing input was peripheral blood. The receptors derive from a man aged 50-59 years with active or convalescent COVID-19.

This sequence joins TRBV11-2 and TRBJ2-7; no firm D call. Per germline, CDR1 SGHAT and CDR2 FQNNGV. The CDR3 length is 13 residues. Trimming stripped 2 bases from V and 2 bases from J, with 7 bases between. Here the CDR3 reads CASSLWLTYEQYF. The CDR3 nucleotides read TGTGCCAGCAGCTTATGGCTTACCTACGAGCAGTACTTC.

The chain has TRBV13 and TRBJ2-3; 8 bases are shared with TRBD2. Germline V gene data show CDR1 as PRHDT and CDR2 as FYEKMQ (reference sequence). The CDR3 has 15 amino acids. The J segment lost 3 bases and the V segment lost 1 base, leaving 3 bases of the junction unmatched. CDR3 sequence reads: CASSLAGGPTDTQYF. The CDR3 nucleotides read TGTGCCAGCAGCTTAGCGGGGGGGCCAACAGATACGCAGTATTTT.

The V call is TRBV11-2, the J call TRBJ1-1, with D uncertain. This CDR3 comprises 17 residues. Germline CDR1 is SGHAT and CDR2 is FQNNGV. V shed 4 bases and J shed 4 bases, with 22 bases lying between them. The CDR3 coding sequence is TGTGCCAGCAGCTCCGGGCGGGGAGGTAGTTGGGGCACTGAAGCTTTCTTT. This gives the protein CASSSGRGGSWGTEAFF.

In this sample, this clone turned up once. This sequence joins TRBV5-5 and TRBJ1-3, with a possible D match to TRBD1 (5 bases). Germline lookup yields CDR1 SGHKS and CDR2 YYEKEE (reference sequence). This CDR3 is built from 16 residues. V was trimmed by 0 bases and J by 0 bases, leaving 10 bases between them. The CDR3 loop is CASSLGQSSSGNTIYF. CDR3 in DNA: TGTGCCAGCAGCTTGGGACAGAGTAGCTCTGGAAACACCATATATTTT.

The V gene is TRBV7-8, the J gene TRBJ1-5; D is ambiguous. The CDR3 length is 18 residues. Germline V gives CDR1 SGHVS, CDR2 FQNEAQ. V shed 4 bases and J shed 1 base, with 20 bases lying between them. CDR3 in amino acids: CASSSVGRFGGSNQPQHF. The CDR3 nucleotides are TGTGCCAGCAGCTCCGTTGGGAGGTTCGGCGGGAGCAATCAGCCCCAGCATTTT.

This chain connects TRBV5-1 to TRBJ1-1; TRBD1 matches at 9 bases. Germline V gives CDR1 SGHRS, CDR2 YFSETQ. The CDR3 loop spans 16 amino acids. The junction had 3 bases not matched to a gene; V was cut back by 0 bases and J by 0 bases. The CDR3 loop reads CASSLAGQGVNTEAFF. Written as DNA, the CDR3 is TGCGCCAGCAGCTTGGCGGGACAGGGAGTGAACACTGAAGCTTTCTTT.

A single count supports this clone. This rearrangement joins TRBV6-5 to TRBJ1-2, with TRBD1 identical over 9 bases. The V and J ends lost 6 bases and 4 bases, in that order; junction bases with no gene match: 9. The CDR3 consists of 15 residues. CDR1 is MNHEY and CDR2 is SVGAGI in the germline V gene. The CDR3 nucleotides are TGTGCCAGCAGAATGGGACAGGGAATCTCCTATGGCTACACCTTC. Encoded protein: CASRMGQGISYGYTF.

The chain is built from TRBV7-2 and TRBJ1-2, with 9 positions matching TRBD1. CDR3 length: 13 amino acids. The germline V gene has CDR1 SGHTA and CDR2 FQGNSA. V dropped 4 bases and J dropped 7; count of bases not matched to a gene: 4. The CDR3 here is CASSWGQGSGYTF. The CDR3 DNA is TGTGCCAGCAGCTGGGGACAGGGAAGTGGCTACACCTTC.

The chain links TRBV21-1 to TRBJ2-7; no DNA check was done on the table's D call, TRBD1. TRBV21-1 is given as a pseudogene. CDR3 length: 12 residues. This CDR3 is CASSKQVYEQYF. CDR3 in DNA: TGTGCCAGCAGCAAACAGGTATACGAGCAGTACTTC.

This clone has only one observation. This chain uses TRBV2 with TRBJ2-5; 10 nucleotides align to TRBD2. J was trimmed by 5 bases and V by 4 bases; bases with no gene match: 7. The CDR3 spans 15 residues. Germline V gives CDR1 SNHLY, CDR2 FYNNEI. The DNA of the CDR3 is TGTGCCAGCAGTGGGGGGGGGACTAGCGTCGAGACCCAGTACTTC. It codes for CASSGGGTSVETQYF. Full variable domain (outside the CDR3, taken from reference TRBV2 and TRBJ2-5): EPEVTQTPSHQVTQMGQEVILRCVPISNHLYFYWYRQILGQKVEFLVSFYNNEISEKSEIFDDQFSVERPDGSNFTLKIRSTKLEDSAMYFCASSGGGTSVETQYFGPGTRLLVL.